The 18 T cell receptor beta chains below come from one sample, sequenced in a study of cytomegalovirus exposure and HLA in healthy donors (dated by TCRdb to the late 2010s). The library was prepared using the immunoSEQ multiplex PCR assay. A mixture of 60 forward primers for TCR Vbeta segments and 13 reverse primers for TCR Jbeta segments was used in the multiplex PCR. Entries here come from immuneACCESS through TCRdb and include only in-frame sequences with V and J called. Some clones fail to appear in such tables; in the studies checked, an unresolved V gene covers under half of the shortfall, and the cause of the remainder is unknown. The sample records approximately 100,000 clones, about 75% of which are singletons. The leading ten clones occupy about 4.4% of the sample. The sequenced material came from PBMCs. These receptors all come from a young woman in good health and CMV-seropositive.

The gene calls are TRBV7-6 and TRBJ2-7; the D gene is possibly TRBD1 (6 bases). The CDR3 spans 15 residues. Germline values: CDR1 SGHVS, CDR2 FNYEAQ. The V gene lost 1 base and the J gene lost 2 bases, with 12 bases spanning the gap. The CDR3 loop reads CASSLGGQGAYEQYF. The CDR3 bases are TGTGCCAGCAGCTTAGGGGGGCAGGGCGCCTACGAGCAGTACTTC.

The chain couples TRBV7-9 to TRBJ1-2; the match to TRBD1 covers 7 bases. The junction had 2 bases not matched to a gene; V was cut back by 4 bases and J by 6 bases. The CDR3 sequence is 12 residues long. Germline loops: CDR1 SEHNR, CDR2 FQNEAQ (reference sequence). The CDR3 nucleotides are TGTGCCAGCAGCTCTACAGGGGATGGCTACACCTTC. Protein: CASSSTGDGYTF.

This rearrangement joins TRBV5-1 to TRBJ2-3, with 14 bases identical to TRBD2. The CDR3 covers 16 residues. V lost 5 bases and J lost 5; bases outside the gene matches: 7. Germline V gene lookup returns CDR1 SGHRS and CDR2 YFSETQ. The CDR3 spells CASRGLAGAPEDTQYF. Written as DNA, the CDR3 is TGCGCCAGCAGGGGACTAGCGGGAGCGCCAGAAGATACGCAGTATTTT.

The rearrangement joins TRBV5-1 to TRBJ2-3; possible D gene TRBD1, 5 bases. Germline assignment: CDR1 SGHRS and CDR2 YFSETQ. V lost 2 bases to trimming and J lost 3 bases, with 10 bases between them. The CDR3 is made up of 14 amino acids. The DNA of the CDR3 is TGCGCCAGCAGCTTAAGGGGTTTTACAGATACGCAGTATTTT. Protein: CASSLRGFTDTQYF.

V and J are TRBV18 and TRBJ1-5, with 7 bases that match TRBD1. This CDR3 spans 14 amino acids. The V gene's germline CDR1 is KGHSH and CDR2 LQKENI. Trimming removed 2 bases from V and 2 bases from J; junction bases left unmatched: 0. The CDR3 DNA is TGTGCCAGCTCACCAACAGGGGGCAATCAGCCCCAGCATTTT. Its translation: CASSPTGGNQPQHF.

This clone was seen a single time. This sequence joins TRBV10-3 and TRBJ1-1; 8 positions agree with TRBD1. CDR1 is ENHRY, CDR2 SYGVKD, per germline. V dropped 3 bases and J dropped 6; count of bases not matched to a gene: 6. The CDR3 length is 14 residues. DNA for the CDR3: TGTGCCATCAGTGATGACAGGGGTGGCGCTGAAGCTTTCTTT. Translated: CAISDDRGGAEAFF.

This sequence joins TRBV2 and TRBJ2-3; D remains unclear. The CDR3 has 16 residues. V was trimmed by 5 bases and J by 3 bases, leaving 18 bases between them. Looked up from germline, CDR1 is SNHLY and CDR2 is FYNNEI. This chain's CDR3 is CASSSMATNLTDTQYF. The CDR3 region has the DNA TGTGCCAGCAGTTCGATGGCGACAAACCTAACAGATACGCAGTATTTT.

The V call is TRBV2, the J call TRBJ2-3; the match to TRBD1 covers 7 bases. The CDR3 extends over 14 amino acids. CDR1 and CDR2 from the germline V gene are SNHLY and FYNNEI. V dropped 6 bases and J dropped 6; count of bases not matched to a gene: 9. CDR3 nucleotides: TGTGCCAGCAGACCACAGGGGAGAGAGGATACGCAGTATTTT. Translation: CASRPQGREDTQYF.

The chain carries TRBV11-2 and TRBJ2-5; D is uncertain. Germline CDR1 and CDR2: SGHAT and FQNNGV. V shed 2 bases and J shed 9 bases, with 13 bases lying between them. The CDR3 runs to 13 residues. The CDR3, as DNA: TGTGCCAGCAGCTTAAGCCCTAATTCGGCCCAGTACTTC. Amino acid sequence: CASSLSPNSAQYF.

The V call is TRBV27, the J call TRBJ2-7; the match to TRBD1 covers 7 bases. The V gene end was trimmed by 5 bases and the J gene end by 7 bases; junction bases not matched to a gene: 17. The CDR3 sequence is 16 residues long. Germline V gives CDR1 MNHEY, CDR2 SMNVEV (reference sequence). The CDR3 nucleotides are TGTGCCAGCAGTAGCGTGGTTGGCAGGGGGACGAGTGAGCAGTACTTC. As protein: CASSSVVGRGTSEQYF.

This rearrangement joins TRBV10-3 to TRBJ1-1; TRBD1 aligns across 7 bases. Germline V gene data show CDR1 as ENHRY and CDR2 as SYGVKD. J lost 3 bases, V lost 4 bases, and 5 bases had no gene match. The CDR3 covers 14 residues. The CDR3 protein is CAISATGLDTEAFF. The CDR3 DNA reads as TGTGCCATCAGTGCGACAGGGTTGGACACTGAAGCTTTCTTT.

The CDR3 DNA reads TGTGCCAGCAGCCAAGTGGGGCTCACAGATACGCAGTATTTT. Translating it yields CASSQVGLTDTQYF. The chain has TRBV14 and TRBJ2-3; tentative D call: TRBD1 (5 bases). The germline V gene has CDR1 SGHDN and CDR2 FVKESK. Trimming took 1 base from V and 2 from J, leaving 7 bases between them. The CDR3 has 14 amino acids.

This sequence joins TRBV5-3 and TRBJ2-1, with a tentative D call TRBD1 (7 bases). TRBV5-3 is filed as an ORF, its function uncertain. The germline V and J ends were trimmed by 10 bases and 8 bases, with 13 bases remaining between them. This CDR3 contains 11 residues. The CDR3 reads CAPRGADEQFF. Written as DNA, the CDR3 is TGTGCCCCCAGGGGGGCAGATGAGCAGTTCTTC.

The chain carries TRBV7-3 and TRBJ2-3; 7 bases fit TRBD2. The V and J ends lost 5 bases and 1 base, in that order; junction bases with no gene match: 6. Germline V gene data show CDR1 as SGHTA and CDR2 as FQGTGA. The CDR3 is 15 residues long. The CDR3: CASSRTLAGTDTQYF. CDR3 nucleotides: TGTGCCAGCAGCCGTACGCTAGCGGGCACAGATACGCAGTATTTT.

The chain recombines TRBV6-5 with TRBJ2-7; TRBD1 matches at 9 bases. The CDR3 has 15 residues. CDR1 MNHEY and CDR2 SVGAGI come from the germline V gene. V dropped 0 bases and J dropped 3; count of bases not matched to a gene: 3. The CDR3 region has the DNA TGTGCCAGCAGTTACTCCGAGACAGGGGGCTACGAGCAGTACTTC. Protein sequence: CASSYSETGGYEQYF.

J is TRBJ2-1 and V is TRBV6-6, with a possible D match to TRBD1 (6 bases). The CDR3 is 13 residues long. Germline-derived CDR1 and CDR2 are MNHNY and SVGAGI (reference sequence). The V end lost 6 bases, the J end lost 7 bases, and 13 bases lay between the germline ends. The CDR3 DNA follows: TGTGCCAGCAGGAGGGTTCAGGGGAATGAGCAGTTCTTC. Its translation is CASRRVQGNEQFF.

DNA of the CDR3: TGTGCCAGCAGCGCAGGACAGGGGGCAAGAAACACTGAAGCTTTCTTT. It translates to CASSAGQGARNTEAFF. This chain uses TRBV5-6 with TRBJ1-1; 11 nucleotides line up with TRBD1. Per the germline V gene, CDR1 is SGHDT and CDR2 is YYEEEE. The CDR3 extends over 16 amino acids. The junction had 7 bases not matched to a gene; V was cut back by 4 bases and J by 2 bases.

This rearrangement joins TRBV4-3 to TRBJ2-3; 10 bases agree with TRBD2. Germline assignment: CDR1 LGHNA and CDR2 YSLEER. J lost 1 base, V lost 3 bases, and 4 bases had no gene match. CDR3 length equals 16 residues. This chain's CDR3 is CASSHHLAGGTDTQYF. The CDR3 coding sequence is TGCGCCAGCAGCCATCATCTAGCGGGGGGCACAGATACGCAGTATTTT.